The T cell receptor (beta chain) described here comes from a study of control samples from healthy donors and cancer patients. The table came from immunoSEQ multiplex PCR; TCRdb's copy has only in-frame clones and leaves some out. The repertoire includes about 120,000 clones, about 87% of them detected once, and over 10% sits in the top ten. CDR1 is SGHAT and CDR2 is FQNNGV in the germline V gene. The V gene lost 5 bases and the J gene lost 0 bases, with 17 bases spanning the gap. The CDR3 runs 17 residues. Sequencing was carried out using blood. The sequence was obtained from a man under 40 in good health. V and J are TRBV11-2 and TRBJ1-3; tentative D call: TRBD1 (6 bases). The CDR3 spells CASSAVQGRHSGNTIYF. The CDR3 region has the DNA TGTGCCAGCAGCGCAGTTCAGGGGCGCCACTCTGGAAACACCATATATTTT.